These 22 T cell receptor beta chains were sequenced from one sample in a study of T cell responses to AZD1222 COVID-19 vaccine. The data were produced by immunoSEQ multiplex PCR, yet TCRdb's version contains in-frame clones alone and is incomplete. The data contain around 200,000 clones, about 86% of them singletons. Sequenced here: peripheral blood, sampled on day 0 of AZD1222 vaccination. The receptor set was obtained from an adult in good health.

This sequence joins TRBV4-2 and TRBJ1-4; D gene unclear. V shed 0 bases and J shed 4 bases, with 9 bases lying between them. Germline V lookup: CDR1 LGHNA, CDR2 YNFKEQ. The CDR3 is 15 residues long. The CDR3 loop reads CASSQDRKDNEKLFF. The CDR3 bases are TGTGCCAGCAGCCAAGATCGGAAGGATAATGAAAAACTGTTTTTT.

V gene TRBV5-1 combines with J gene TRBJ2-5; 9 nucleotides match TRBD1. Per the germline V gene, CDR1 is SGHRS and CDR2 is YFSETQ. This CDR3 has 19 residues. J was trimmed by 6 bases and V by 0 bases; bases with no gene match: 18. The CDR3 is CASSLGRFGTGRPLQTQYF. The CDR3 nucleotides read TGCGCCAGCAGCTTGGGGAGGTTCGGGACAGGGAGGCCCTTGCAGACCCAGTACTTC.

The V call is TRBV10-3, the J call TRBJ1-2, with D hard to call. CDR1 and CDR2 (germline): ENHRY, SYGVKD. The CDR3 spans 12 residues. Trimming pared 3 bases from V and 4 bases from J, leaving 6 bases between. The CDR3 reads CAISDGIYGYTF. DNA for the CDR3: TGTGCCATCAGTGACGGAATCTATGGCTACACCTTC.

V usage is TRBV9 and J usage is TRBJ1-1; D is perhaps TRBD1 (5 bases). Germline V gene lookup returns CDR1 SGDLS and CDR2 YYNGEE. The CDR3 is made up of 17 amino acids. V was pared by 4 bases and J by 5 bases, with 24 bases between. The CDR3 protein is CASSPLGGGGDLTEAFF. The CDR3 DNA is TGTGCCAGCAGCCCCCTGGGTGGGGGGGGAGACTTAACTGAAGCTTTCTTT.

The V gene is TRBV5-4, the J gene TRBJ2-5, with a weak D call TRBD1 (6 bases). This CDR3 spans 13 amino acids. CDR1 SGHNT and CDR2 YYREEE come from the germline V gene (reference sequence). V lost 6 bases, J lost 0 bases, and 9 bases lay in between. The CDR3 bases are TGTGCCAGCAACGACAGGTACCAAGAGACCCAGTACTTC. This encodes CASNDRYQETQYF.

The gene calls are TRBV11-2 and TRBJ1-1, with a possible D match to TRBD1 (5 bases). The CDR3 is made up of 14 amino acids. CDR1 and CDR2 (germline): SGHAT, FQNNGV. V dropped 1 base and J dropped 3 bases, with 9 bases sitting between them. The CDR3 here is CASSLGQGHTEAFF. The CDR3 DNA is TGTGCCAGCAGCTTAGGCCAGGGACACACTGAAGCTTTCTTT.

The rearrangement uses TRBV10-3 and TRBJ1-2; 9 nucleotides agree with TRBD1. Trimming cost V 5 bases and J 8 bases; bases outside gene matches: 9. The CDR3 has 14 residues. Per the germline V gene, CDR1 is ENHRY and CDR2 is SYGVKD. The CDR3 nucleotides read TGTGCCATCAGTCTACAGGGGGCAGAAAGCGGCTACACCTTC. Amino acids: CAISLQGAESGYTF.

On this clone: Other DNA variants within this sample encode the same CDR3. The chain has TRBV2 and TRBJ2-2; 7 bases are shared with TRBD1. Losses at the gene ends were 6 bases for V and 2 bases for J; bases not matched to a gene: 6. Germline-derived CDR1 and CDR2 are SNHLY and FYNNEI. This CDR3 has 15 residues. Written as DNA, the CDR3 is TGTGCCAGCAGCCCGACAGGGCTAAACACCGGGGAGCTGTTTTTT. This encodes CASSPTGLNTGELFF.

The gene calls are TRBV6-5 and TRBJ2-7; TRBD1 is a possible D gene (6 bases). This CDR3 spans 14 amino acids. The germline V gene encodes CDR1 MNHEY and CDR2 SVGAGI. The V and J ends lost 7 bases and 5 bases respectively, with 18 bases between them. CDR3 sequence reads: CASTYRDGLDEQYF. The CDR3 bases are TGTGCCAGCACCTACAGGGACGGGTTGGACGAGCAGTACTTC.

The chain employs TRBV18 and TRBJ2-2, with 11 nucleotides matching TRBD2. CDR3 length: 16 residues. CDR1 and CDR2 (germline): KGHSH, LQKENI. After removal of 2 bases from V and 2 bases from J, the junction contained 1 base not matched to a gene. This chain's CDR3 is CASSPTSGGNTGELFF. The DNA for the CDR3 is TGTGCCAGCTCACCAACTAGCGGGGGAAACACCGGGGAGCTGTTTTTT. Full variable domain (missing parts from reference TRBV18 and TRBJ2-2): NAGVMQNPRHLVRRRGQEARLRCSPMKGHSHVYWYRQLPEEGLKFMVYLQKENIIDESGMPKERFSAEFPKEGPSILRIQQVVRGDSAAYFCASSPTSGGNTGELFFGEGSRLTVL.

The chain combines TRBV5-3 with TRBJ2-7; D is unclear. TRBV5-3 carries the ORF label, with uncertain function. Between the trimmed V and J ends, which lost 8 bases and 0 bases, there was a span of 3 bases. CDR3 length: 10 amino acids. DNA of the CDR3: TGTGCCAGGATCTCCTACGAGCAGTACTTC. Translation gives CARISYEQYF.

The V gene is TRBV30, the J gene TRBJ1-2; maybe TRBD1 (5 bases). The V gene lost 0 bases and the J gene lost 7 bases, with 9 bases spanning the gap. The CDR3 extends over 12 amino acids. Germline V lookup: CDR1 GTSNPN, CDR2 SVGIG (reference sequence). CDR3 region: CAWSVTVSGYTF. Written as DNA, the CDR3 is TGTGCCTGGAGTGTGACAGTCAGTGGCTACACCTTC.

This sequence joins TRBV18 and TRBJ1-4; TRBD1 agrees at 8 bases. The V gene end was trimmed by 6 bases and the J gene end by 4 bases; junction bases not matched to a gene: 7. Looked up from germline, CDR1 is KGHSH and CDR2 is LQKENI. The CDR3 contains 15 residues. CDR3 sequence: CASSSQGAGNEKLFF. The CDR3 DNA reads TGTGCCAGCTCGTCTCAGGGGGCTGGTAATGAAAAACTGTTTTTT.

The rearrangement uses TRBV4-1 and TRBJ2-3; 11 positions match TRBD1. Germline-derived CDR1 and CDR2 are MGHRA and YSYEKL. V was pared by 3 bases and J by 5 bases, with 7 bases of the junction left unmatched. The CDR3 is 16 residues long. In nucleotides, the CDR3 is TGCGCCAGCAGCCAGGGGTCGGACAGGGGGCGAGATACGCAGTATTTT. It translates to CASSQGSDRGRDTQYF.

DNA for the CDR3: TGTGCCAGCAGGGTCTTGGGACAGGGGGATGGCTACACCTTC. Its translation: CASRVLGQGDGYTF. The chain has TRBV28 and TRBJ1-2; 11 positions agree with TRBD1. Germline V lookup: CDR1 MDHEN, CDR2 SYDVKM. V was clipped by 6 bases and J by 6 bases; unmatched bases: 6. This CDR3 spans 14 amino acids.

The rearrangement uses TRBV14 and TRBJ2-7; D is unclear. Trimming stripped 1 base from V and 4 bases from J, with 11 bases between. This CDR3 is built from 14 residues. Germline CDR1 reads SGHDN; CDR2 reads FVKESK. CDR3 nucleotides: TGTGCCAGCAGCCAAGGACCGGGTCGGTACGAGCAGTACTTC. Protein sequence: CASSQGPGRYEQYF.

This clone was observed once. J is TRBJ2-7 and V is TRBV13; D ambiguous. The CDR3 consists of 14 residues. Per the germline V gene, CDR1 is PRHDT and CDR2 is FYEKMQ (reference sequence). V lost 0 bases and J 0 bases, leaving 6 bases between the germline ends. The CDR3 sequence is CASSLGPISYEQYF. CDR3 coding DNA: TGTGCCAGCAGCTTAGGACCGATCTCCTACGAGCAGTACTTC.

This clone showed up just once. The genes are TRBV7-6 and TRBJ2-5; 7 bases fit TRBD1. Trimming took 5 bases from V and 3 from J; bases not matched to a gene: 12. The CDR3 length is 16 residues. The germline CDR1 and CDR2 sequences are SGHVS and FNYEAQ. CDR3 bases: TGTGCCAGCAGCCTAGGGGTGGGGACAGAAAAAGAGACCCAGTACTTC. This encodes CASSLGVGTEKETQYF.

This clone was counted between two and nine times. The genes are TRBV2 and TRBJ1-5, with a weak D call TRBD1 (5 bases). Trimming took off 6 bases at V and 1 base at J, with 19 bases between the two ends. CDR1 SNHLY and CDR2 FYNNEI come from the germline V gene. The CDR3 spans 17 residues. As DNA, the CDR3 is TGTGCCAGCAGGGCTGGGGGAGGAAGAGGGAGCAATCAGCCCCAGCATTTT. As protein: CASRAGGGRGSNQPQHF.

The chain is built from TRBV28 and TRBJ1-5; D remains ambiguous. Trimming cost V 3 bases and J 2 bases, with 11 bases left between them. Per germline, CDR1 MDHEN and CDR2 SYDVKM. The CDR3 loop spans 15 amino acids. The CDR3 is CASSFRGVGNQPQHF. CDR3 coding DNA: TGTGCCAGCAGTTTTCGGGGTGTGGGCAATCAGCCCCAGCATTTT.

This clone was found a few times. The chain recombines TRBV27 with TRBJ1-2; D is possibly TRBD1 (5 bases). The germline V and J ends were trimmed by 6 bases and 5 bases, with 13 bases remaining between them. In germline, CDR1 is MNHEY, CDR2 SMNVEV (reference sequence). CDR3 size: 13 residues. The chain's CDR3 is CASRPGGGYGYTF. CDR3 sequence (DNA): TGTGCCAGCAGGCCCGGGGGGGGTTATGGCTACACCTTC.

The CDR3 loop is CASSIEQNEKLFF. The CDR3 DNA reads TGTGCCAGTAGTATAGAACAGAATGAAAAACTGTTTTTT. The chain employs TRBV19 and TRBJ1-4; D gene unclear. Trimming stripped 0 bases from V and 5 bases from J, with 4 bases between. The CDR3 contains 13 residues. The germline V gene has CDR1 LNHDA and CDR2 SQIVND (reference sequence).